This T cell receptor beta chain was sequenced in a study of beta chain features in type 1 diabetes. Findings of the study overall: There was a moderate but significant shortening of TCRB CDR3s in all four CD4+ subsets of Type 1 diabetes patients.

Expressed TCRB transcripts were sequenced after all isolated RNA was converted to cDNA. Repertoires were generated with immunoSEQ multiplex PCR, while TCRdb's copy carries only in-frame clones and drops some. The sample includes around 150,000 clones, around 9% of them seen just once. Turning to this clone: Its specificity is unknown.

Sequencing input: central memory CD4+ T cells from blood. This clonotype was sampled from a woman under 40 with type 1 diabetes.

This chain's CDR3 is CASSPNRQSNTGELFF. CDR3 nucleotides: TGTGCCAGCTCACCAAATCGACAGTCGAACACCGGGGAGCTGTTTTTT. The chain is built from TRBV18 and TRBJ2-2; possible D gene TRBD1, 5 bases. CDR3 size: 16 residues. Germline V lookup: CDR1 KGHSH, CDR2 LQKENI. V lost 2 bases and J lost 0, with 10 bases in between.